This entry describes one T cell receptor beta chain. The antigen is undetermined. The data originate from a study of CD8 T cells in Susac syndrome. Study-level findings and limits: As the study acknowledged, the number of individuals who were part of its TCR sequencing and HLA analysis was relatively small.

RNA in amounts of 0.5 to 1 ug was reverse transcribed with random hexamers. TCRdb re-derived calls from the immunoSEQ multiplex PCR reads in MiXCR, one entry per CDR3 protein. The sample contains roughly 200,000 distinct CDR3 sequences, around 94% of which appear only once. V was clipped by 3 bases and J by 4 bases, with 7 bases between them. Germline values: CDR1 DFQATT, CDR2 SNEGSKA (reference sequence). There are 11 residues in the CDR3. Sequenced sample: CD4+ T cells from PBMCs. This chain uses TRBV20-1 with TRBJ2-7; no definite D call. The receptor was derived from a human donor with Susac syndrome. CDR3 in DNA: TGCAGTGCTAGTGAAGTGTACGAGCAGTACTTC. Translated: CSASEVYEQYF.